The clone carrying this T cell receptor beta chain has more than one count but fewer than ten. Its cognate antigen is unknown. The data were taken from a study of blood T cells in healthy people across ages. General study results and limits: Among T cells, TCR beta diversity per million cells dropped roughly linearly as age rose.

Together with a sample-barcoded 5' primer, a J-beta primer mix was included in a second PCR lasting about 6 to 11 cycles. One entry per CDR3 protein results from TCRdb running MiXCR on the 5' RACE reads. The data contain hundreds of thousands of distinct CDR3 sequences, roughly 21% of them singletons. Staff drew 8 to 10 milliliters of peripheral blood from each donor. Isolation yielded PBMCs, at least 7 million per sample, in every case. Total RNA, at least 5.5 micrograms per sample, came from PBMCs. The CDR3 loop spans 14 amino acids. V was pared by 4 bases and J by 8 bases, with 3 bases of the junction left unmatched. CDR1 is SEHNR, CDR2 FQNEAQ, per germline (reference sequence).

The origin of this receptor is a man aged 70 or older in good health. This rearrangement joins TRBV7-9 to TRBJ1-4; 11 positions agree with TRBD1. Sequencing input: blood. The CDR3 here is CASSSGQGVEKLFF. Here the CDR3 DNA reads TGTGCCAGCAGCTCGGGACAGGGGGTCGAAAAACTGTTTTTT.